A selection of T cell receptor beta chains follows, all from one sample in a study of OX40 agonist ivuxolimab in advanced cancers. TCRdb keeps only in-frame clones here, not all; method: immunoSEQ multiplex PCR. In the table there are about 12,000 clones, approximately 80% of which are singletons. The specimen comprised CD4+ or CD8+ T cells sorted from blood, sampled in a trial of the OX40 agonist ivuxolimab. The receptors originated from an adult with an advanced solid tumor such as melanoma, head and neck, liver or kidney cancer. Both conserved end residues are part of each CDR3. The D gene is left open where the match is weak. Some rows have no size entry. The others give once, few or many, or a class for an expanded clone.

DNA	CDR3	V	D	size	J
TGTGCCAGTTCCGGAGACATGACAGGGAACCCCAACGAGCAGTACTTC	CASSGDMTGNPNEQYF	TRBV19	TRBD1	once	TRBJ2-7
TGTGCCAGCAGTTACGCCCCCGGGACTAGCGACTACGAGCAGTACTTC	CASSYAPGTSDYEQYF	TRBV6-5	TRBD2	once	TRBJ2-7
TGTGCCAGCAGTTTACTCCGGGACAGGGGCACTGAAGCTTTCTTT	CASSLLRDRGTEAFF	TRBV27	TRBD1	NA	TRBJ1-1
TGCAGCGGATTTCTGGCTAGCGGGAGTGGTTATGAGCAGTTCTTC	CSGFLASGSGYEQFF	TRBV29-1	TRBD2	NA	TRBJ2-1
TGTGCCAGTAGTATGGGAGCGGGAAGGGCCTACGAGCAGTACTTC	CASSMGAGRAYEQYF	TRBV19	TRBD2	NA	TRBJ2-7
TGTGCCAGCAGCTTAGCGCATTTCTCCTACAATGAGCAGTTCTTC	CASSLAHFSYNEQFF	TRBV7-3	NA	NA	TRBJ2-1
TGTGCCAGCAGCTTAGATCAGGGGACAGGAGTTAGCTCCTACAATGAGCAGTTCTTC	CASSLDQGTGVSSYNEQFF	TRBV11-3	TRBD1	NA	TRBJ2-1
TGTGCCAGCAGTTTAGAACCCAGGGGGCCGGGGGAAAAACTGTTTTTT	CASSLEPRGPGEKLFF	TRBV27	TRBD1	NA	TRBJ1-4
TGTGCCAGCAGCCCACACAGGGGCGAGCTGTTTTTT	CASSPHRGELFF	TRBV7-2	TRBD1	NA	TRBJ2-2
TGTGCCAGCAGCTTAAGCCGGGGGGAGACCCAGTACTTC	CASSLSRGETQYF	TRBV7-2	NA	NA	TRBJ2-5
TGCGCCAGCAGCCGAGGACAGGGTAGGAACGAGCAGTACTTC	CASSRGQGRNEQYF	TRBV4-3	TRBD1	NA	TRBJ2-7
TGTGCCTCCCCAAGGGGAGGGAGGGCCGACGAGCAGTACTTC	CASPRGGRADEQYF	TRBV27	TRBD2	NA	TRBJ2-7
TGTGCCAGCAGCTTAAGGGCACCGGGACAGGGGGCGGCAAAGAATGAGCAGTTCTTC	CASSLRAPGQGAAKNEQFF	TRBV7-3	TRBD1	NA	TRBJ2-1
TGTGCCAGTAGTATCGATGGATGGGCTAGGACCGAGCAGTACTTC	CASSIDGWARTEQYF	TRBV19	NA	NA	TRBJ2-7
TGTGCCAGCAGCCAAGATGAGACTAGCGGCTACGAGCAGTACTTC	CASSQDETSGYEQYF	TRBV5-4	TRBD2	NA	TRBJ2-7
TGTGCCAGCAGTGCCGGGACTAGCGGGAGTGATGAGCAGTTCTTC	CASSAGTSGSDEQFF	TRBV6-5	TRBD2	NA	TRBJ2-1
TGTGCCAGTAGTATTGGGATGATGAACACTGAAGCTTTCTTT	CASSIGMMNTEAFF	TRBV19	NA	NA	TRBJ1-1
TGTGCCAGCAGTGACAGGGGATCTAATGAAAAACTGTTTTTT	CASSDRGSNEKLFF	TRBV6-1	NA	NA	TRBJ1-4
TGTGCCAGCAGTTTTCTGGGACAGAACTACGAGCAGTACTTC	CASSFLGQNYEQYF	TRBV27	TRBD1	few	TRBJ2-7
TGTGCCAGCAGTTTATACGGTGAGGGGCCGAACACTGAAGCTTTCTTT	CASSLYGEGPNTEAFF	TRBV28	NA	NA	TRBJ1-1
TGTGCCAGCAGAAGGGGACAGTTGGGCTACGAGCAGTACTTC	CASRRGQLGYEQYF	TRBV28	TRBD1	NA	TRBJ2-7
TGTGCCAGCAGCGCACAGGGAGGTGAGCAGTACTTC	CASSAQGGEQYF	TRBV9	NA	NA	TRBJ2-7
TGTGCCAGCAGCCTGGGACAGTCCTCAAGCACAGATACGCAGTATTTT	CASSLGQSSSTDTQYF	TRBV5-6	TRBD1	NA	TRBJ2-3
TGTGCCAGCAGTACAGGGGGCTTAAACACTGAAGCTTTCTTT	CASSTGGLNTEAFF	TRBV27	TRBD1	NA	TRBJ1-1
TGCGCCAGCAGTCCCCGAGGACAGGGGGCGGGCGAGCAGTACTTC	CASSPRGQGAGEQYF	TRBV5-1	TRBD1	NA	TRBJ2-7
TGCGCCAGCAGCCAAGATTGGGTCGTAGGGGTAAGCGCGAATGAGCAGTTCTTC	CASSQDWVVGVSANEQFF	TRBV4-3	NA	NA	TRBJ2-1
TGTGCCAGCAGCCTCGGAGGAGGCGCGAAAGGCTACACCTTC	CASSLGGGAKGYTF	TRBV28	NA	NA	TRBJ1-2